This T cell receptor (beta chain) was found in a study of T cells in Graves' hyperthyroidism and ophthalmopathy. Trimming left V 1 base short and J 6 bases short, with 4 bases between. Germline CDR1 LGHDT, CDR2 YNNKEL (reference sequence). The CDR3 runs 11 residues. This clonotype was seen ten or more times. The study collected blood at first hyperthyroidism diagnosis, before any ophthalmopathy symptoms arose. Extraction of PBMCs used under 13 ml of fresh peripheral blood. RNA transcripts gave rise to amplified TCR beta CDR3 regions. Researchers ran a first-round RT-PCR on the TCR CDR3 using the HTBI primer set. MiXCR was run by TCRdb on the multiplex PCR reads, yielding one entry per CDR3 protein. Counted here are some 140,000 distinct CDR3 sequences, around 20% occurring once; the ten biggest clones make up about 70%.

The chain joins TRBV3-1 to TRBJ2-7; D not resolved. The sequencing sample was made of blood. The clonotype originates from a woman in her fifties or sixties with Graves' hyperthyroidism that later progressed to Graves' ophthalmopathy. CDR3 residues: CASSQALEQYF. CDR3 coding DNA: TGTGCCAGCAGCCAAGCTCTCGAGCAGTACTTC.